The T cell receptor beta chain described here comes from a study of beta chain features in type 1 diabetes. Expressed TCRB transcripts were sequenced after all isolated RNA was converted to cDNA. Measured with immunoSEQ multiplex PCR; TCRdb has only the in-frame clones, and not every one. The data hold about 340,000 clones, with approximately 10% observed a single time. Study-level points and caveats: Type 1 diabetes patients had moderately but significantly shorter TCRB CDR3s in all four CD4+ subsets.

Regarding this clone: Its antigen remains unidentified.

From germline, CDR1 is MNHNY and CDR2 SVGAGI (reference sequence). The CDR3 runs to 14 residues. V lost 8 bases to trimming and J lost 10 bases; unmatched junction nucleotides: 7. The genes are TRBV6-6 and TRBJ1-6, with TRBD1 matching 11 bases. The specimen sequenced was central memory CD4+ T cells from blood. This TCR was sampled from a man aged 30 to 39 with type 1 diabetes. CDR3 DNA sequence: TGTGCCAGCCGGGACAGGGGGATTGGATCACCCCTCCACTTT. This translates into CASRDRGIGSPLHF.